Ten or more counts support the clone carrying this T cell receptor (beta chain). Between the trimmed V and J ends, which lost 3 bases and 0 bases, there was a span of 9 bases. There are 15 residues in the CDR3. Germline CDR1 and CDR2: LNHDA and SQIVND (reference sequence). Amplicons of TCR beta CDR3 were generated from genomic DNA by two-round multiplex PCR. Primers specific to each TRBV and TRBJ gene were used in first-round PCR. Each CDR3 protein gets one entry after TCRdb re-called the multiplex PCR reads with MiXCR. Of over 30,000 distinct CDR3 sequences listed, roughly a quarter were seen once; the top ten hold less than 30%. This sample was included in a study of prognosis after radiotherapy for stage I lung cancer. On the study more broadly: The patients included about 15 who had newly diagnosed primary stage I lung tumors, along with 5 or 6 others who had oligometastatic NSCLC after their primary tumor had been surgically resected.

The rearrangement links TRBV19 to TRBJ2-1; no clear D gene. The sequence came from a donor aged 50 or older with non-small cell lung cancer. Sequencing used PBMCs, obtained before or after stereotactic body radiation therapy (not recorded which). The CDR3 spells CASSIGPGSYNEQFF. The DNA for the CDR3 is TGTGCCAGTAGTATTGGCCCGGGCTCCTACAATGAGCAGTTCTTC.